This entry lists 23 T cell receptor beta chains sequenced from one sample in a study of human T cells and chemical hapten exposure. Time point specified: pre-sensitization, week 0. As to treatment: therapeutic diphenylcyclopropenone sensitization with weekly scalp DPC. TCRdb processed the RACE reads anew with MiXCR; each CDR3 protein has one entry. The sample has fewer than 350,000 distinct CDR3 sequences, 7.5% to 8% seen once. This sample comprised whole blood, obtained in connection with sensitization to the hapten diphenylcyclopropenone (DPC). These receptors came from a man aged 18 to 29 with alopecia areata. Some clones in this sample may be carry-over from other donors' samples.

In its sample, this clonotype was seen a few times. The chain employs TRBV25-1 and TRBJ2-5; D unresolved. V lost 6 bases and J 8 bases, leaving 10 bases between the germline ends. CDR3 length equals 11 residues. CDR1 MGHDK and CDR2 SYGVNS come from the germline V gene. CDR3 sequence (DNA): TGTGCCAGCAGATCTTATGCTACCCAGTACTTC. It encodes CASRSYATQYF.

The CDR3 DNA reads TGTGCCAGCAGTTACCAACCCCGCAGGCGGTACAATGAGCAGTTCTTC. Translating gives CASSYQPRRRYNEQFF. The J gene is TRBJ2-1, the V gene TRBV6-2 or TRBV6-3; D is ambiguous. Germline V gene sequence: CDR1 MNHEY, CDR2 SVGEGT. Trimming left V 2 bases short and J 4 bases short, with 15 bases between. The CDR3 totals 16 residues.

This rearrangement joins TRBV4-1 to TRBJ2-1, with 11 bases fitting TRBD1. CDR1 is MGHRA, CDR2 YSYEKL, per germline. There are 16 residues in the CDR3. Trimming cost V 4 bases and J 6 bases; bases outside gene matches: 8. The CDR3 protein is CASSPWGQGGVNEQFF. The CDR3 DNA is TGCGCCAGCAGCCCCTGGGGACAGGGGGGGGTCAATGAGCAGTTCTTC.

This sequence joins TRBV6-5 and TRBJ2-3, with D tentatively TRBD1 or TRBD2 (5 bases each). Germline V gives CDR1 MNHEY, CDR2 SVGAGI. V lost 2 bases and J lost 0, with 9 bases in between. The CDR3 contains 15 residues. The CDR3 protein is CASSYGDGSTDTQYF. In DNA, the CDR3 is TGTGCCAGCAGTTACGGGGACGGCAGCACAGATACGCAGTATTTT.

In DNA, the CDR3 is TGTGCCAGCACCCGACAGGGGCTGAAGAACACCGGGGAGCTGTTTTTT. As protein: CASTRQGLKNTGELFF. This chain joins TRBV2 and TRBJ2-2, with 8 bases identical to TRBD1. J was trimmed by 1 base and V by 7 bases; bases with no gene match: 8. Germline V lookup: CDR1 SNHLY, CDR2 FYNNEI. This CDR3 is built from 16 residues.

A few counts support this clonotype. The chain uses TRBV24-1 and TRBJ2-1; TRBD2 aligns across 11 bases. Germline values: CDR1 KGHDR, CDR2 SFDVKD. The ends lost 3 bases at V and 2 bases at J; junction bases unmatched: 14. The CDR3 spans 20 residues. CDR3 loop: CATSDPAGLAARGTYNEQFF. The CDR3 DNA sequence: TGTGCCACCAGTGATCCAGCGGGACTAGCGGCAAGGGGCACCTACAATGAGCAGTTCTTC.

A few counts support this clonotype. The chain combines TRBV6-1 with TRBJ1-5; a weak D match, TRBD1 (5 bases). V was trimmed by 2 bases and J by 1 base, leaving 9 bases between them. Germline V gene lookup returns CDR1 MNHNS and CDR2 SASEGT. The CDR3 sequence is 15 residues long. This chain's CDR3 is CASSEQGRSNQPQHF. Written as DNA, the CDR3 is TGTGCCAGCAGTGAACAGGGAAGGAGCAATCAGCCCCAGCATTTT.

This clonotype was counted ten times or more. The rearrangement joins TRBV14 to TRBJ2-3, with D uncertain. Trimming took 5 bases from V and 4 from J, leaving 7 bases between them. Germline assignment: CDR1 SGHDN and CDR2 FVKESK. The CDR3 runs to 12 residues. The CDR3 spells CASSTAPDTQYF. CDR3 sequence (DNA): TGTGCCAGCAGCACGGCGCCAGATACGCAGTATTTT.

This clonotype showed up just a few times. This CDR3 reads CASSPQRGGETQYF. The CDR3, as DNA: TGTGCCAGCAGCCCCCAGAGGGGAGGAGAGACCCAGTACTTC. The gene calls are TRBV6-5 and TRBJ2-5; tentative D call: TRBD2 (6 bases). The germline CDR1 and CDR2 sequences are MNHEY and SVGAGI. Between the trimmed V and J ends, which lost 6 bases and 4 bases, there was a span of 15 bases. The CDR3 consists of 14 residues.

This clonotype was seen many times. The genes are TRBV12-3 or TRBV12-4 and TRBJ1-3; D possibly corresponds to TRBD1 (6 bases). V lost 5 bases to trimming and J lost 2 bases, with 13 bases between them. The CDR3 loop spans 15 amino acids. Written as DNA, the CDR3 is TGTGCCAGCAGTGCTCAACAGGGTGCTGGAAACACCATATATTTT. It is translated as CASSAQQGAGNTIYF.

There are many counts of this clonotype. The CDR3 nucleotides are TGTGCCACCAGTATCGTTGGGGGGGAGCAGTTCTTC. Translation: CATSIVGGEQFF. V gene TRBV24-1 combines with J gene TRBJ2-1; the D gene is possibly TRBD2 (6 bases). V was trimmed by 6 bases and J by 10 bases, leaving 12 bases between them. Germline CDR1 is KGHDR and CDR2 is SFDVKD. This CDR3 comprises 12 residues.

This clonotype was detected many times. The chain has TRBV29-1 and TRBJ1-2; no reliable D call. Trimming took 2 bases from V and 2 from J, leaving 12 bases between them. This CDR3 region has 14 residues. The germline CDR1 and CDR2 sequences are SQVTM and ANQGSEA. The CDR3 bases are TGCAGCGTTGAAAAATCTTACAGAAACTATGGCTACACCTTC. This translates into CSVEKSYRNYGYTF.

This clonotype was counted ten times or more. CDR3 in DNA: TGTGCCAGCAGCCACGCCAAAAACATTCAGTACTTC. It specifies CASSHAKNIQYF. The V call is TRBV6-2 or TRBV6-3, the J call TRBJ2-4; D not certain. Germline V gives CDR1 MNHEY, CDR2 SVGEGT. The CDR3 has 12 amino acids. Trimming cost V 6 bases and J 1 base, with 4 bases left between them.

This clonotype was seen only a few times. V usage is TRBV7-2 and J usage is TRBJ1-1; D gene uncertain. CDR1 and CDR2 (germline): SGHTA, FQGNSA. This CDR3 is 14 amino acids long. Trimming removed 5 bases at V and 4 bases at J, with 14 bases between. The CDR3 region is CASSRRGVLTEAFF. CDR3 DNA sequence: TGTGCCAGCAGCCGCCGCGGGGTCCTCACTGAAGCTTTCTTT.

This clonotype was counted only a few times. CDR3 nucleotide sequence: TGCAGCGTTGAAGAGGCGGGGCCCCAAGAGACCCAGTACTTC. This translates into CSVEEAGPQETQYF. The chain joins TRBV29-1 to TRBJ2-5, with a possible D match to TRBD2 (6 bases). The V gene lost 0 bases and the J gene lost 1 base, with 9 bases spanning the gap. The CDR3 extends over 14 amino acids. Germline V gene lookup returns CDR1 SQVTM and CDR2 ANQGSEA.

In this sample, this clonotype turned up many times. The V call is TRBV29-1, the J call TRBJ2-1; D may be TRBD2 (6 bases). This CDR3 comprises 13 residues. Between the trimmed V and J ends, which lost 4 bases and 7 bases, there was a span of 14 bases. Germline V gives CDR1 SQVTM, CDR2 ANQGSEA. CDR3 protein: CSVVGGTGNEQFF. CDR3 nucleotide sequence: TGCAGCGTTGTCGGGGGTACTGGAAATGAGCAGTTCTTC.

This clonotype was counted a few times. J is TRBJ2-4 and V is TRBV5-1; 8 nucleotides agree with TRBD2. V shed 1 base, J shed 5 bases, and the junction held 5 bases outside the gene matches. The CDR3 has 15 residues. Looked up from germline, CDR1 is SGHRS and CDR2 is YFSETQ. The CDR3 reads CASSLSLAGENIQYF. The CDR3 DNA is TGCGCCAGCAGCTTGAGCCTAGCGGGCGAAAACATTCAGTACTTC.

The rearrangement joins TRBV13 to TRBJ2-7, with 7 bases fitting TRBD1. This CDR3 contains 16 residues. Germline V gene data show CDR1 as PRHDT and CDR2 as FYEKMQ (reference sequence). The trim removed 1 base at V and 1 base at J, leaving 7 bases unmatched. CDR3 protein: CASSLAGGRGSYEQYF. The CDR3 coding sequence is TGTGCCAGCAGCTTAGCAGGTGGCAGGGGGTCCTACGAGCAGTACTTC.

At least ten counts were recorded for this clonotype. The J gene is TRBJ2-7, the V gene TRBV10-3, with TRBD1 identical over 8 bases. CDR1 and CDR2 from the germline V gene are ENHRY and SYGVKD. V shed 2 bases and J 0 bases; nucleotides not matched to a gene: 3. The CDR3 consists of 15 residues. The CDR3 spells CAISEPGQGSYEQYF. The CDR3 DNA follows: TGTGCCATCAGTGAGCCCGGACAGGGCTCCTACGAGCAGTACTTC.

This clonotype showed up many times. This chain joins TRBV20-1 and TRBJ2-7, with 9 positions matching TRBD2. The CDR3 runs to 13 residues. The germline CDR1 and CDR2 sequences are DFQATT and SNEGSKA (reference sequence). The V and J ends lost 6 bases and 1 base, in that order; junction bases with no gene match: 4. The CDR3 DNA sequence: TGCAGTGCCGGGCTAGCGGGGTCCTACGAGCAGTACGTC. Translation gives CSAGLAGSYEQYV.

J is TRBJ2-3 and V is TRBV12-3 or TRBV12-4; 7 nucleotides agree with TRBD1. The J segment lost 10 bases and the V segment lost 6 bases, leaving 7 bases of the junction unmatched. The CDR3 sequence is 12 residues long. CDR3 DNA: TGTGCCAGCAGCCATGGGACAGTTTCGCAGTATTTT. Its protein product is CASSHGTVSQYF.

The rearrangement uses TRBV28 and TRBJ1-2; TRBD1 is a possible D gene (6 bases). The CDR3 covers 13 residues. V lost 6 bases, J lost 8 bases, and 16 bases lay in between. Per germline, CDR1 MDHEN and CDR2 SYDVKM. CDR3 residues: CASRVATGNGYTF. The CDR3, as DNA: TGTGCCAGCAGGGTGGCCACAGGGAACGGCTACACCTTC.

Many counts were recorded for this clonotype. The rearrangement joins TRBV11-2 to TRBJ2-1; D call uncertain. The CDR3 runs 14 residues. Germline V gene lookup returns CDR1 SGHAT and CDR2 FQNNGV. Trimming removed 6 bases at V and 2 bases at J, with 11 bases between. The CDR3 region has the DNA TGTGCCAGCAGTTCTCATGGCCCCTACAATGAGCAGTTCTTC. This encodes CASSSHGPYNEQFF.